This T cell receptor beta chain was captured in a study of vaccination and CD4 T cells after COVID-19. Oncomine TCR Beta short-read sequencing was applied to DNA from cultured CD4+ T cells. TCRdb re-called the PCR reads through MiXCR, storing one row per CDR3 protein. This table holds some 10,000 distinct CDR3 sequences, 35% to 50% found once. Sample treatment: approximately 10-day PBMC culture with coronavirus spike peptide pools or control peptides (ViraFEST assay). Germline lookup yields CDR1 SGHNT and CDR2 YYREEE (reference sequence). V was shortened by 0 bases and J by 5 bases, with 6 bases between the two germline ends. CDR3 length: 13 amino acids. Comments on this clonotype: Antigen specificity is unknown.

Sequenced material: CD4+ T cells from blood, cultured in vitro. The chain links TRBV5-4 to TRBJ2-1, with unresolved D. This TCR was recovered from a human donor who had recovered from COVID-19. In nucleotides, the CDR3 is TGTGCCAGCAGCTTGGTGCAGGACAATGAGCAGTTCTTC. This translates into CASSLVQDNEQFF. Full variable domain (outside the CDR3, taken from reference TRBV5-4 and TRBJ2-1): ETGVTQSPTHLIKTRGQQVTLRCSSQSGHNTVSWYQQALGQGPQFIFQYYREEENGRGNFPPRFSGLQFPNYSSELNVNALELDDSALYLCASSLVQDNEQFFGPGTRLTVL.